This note documents a single T cell receptor beta chain sequence. A sample-barcoded 5' primer and a J-beta primer mix were used in a second PCR of roughly 6 to 11 cycles. TCRdb independently ran MiXCR on the 5' RACE reads; one entry per CDR3 protein. The sample shows more than 1,000,000 distinct CDR3 sequences, approximately 25% of them seen only once. Germline assignment: CDR1 SEHNR and CDR2 FQNEAQ (reference sequence). The CDR3 sequence is 15 residues long. The data derive from a study of blood T cells in healthy people across ages. These data were likewise used in another study, on T cells of mothers and their children.

The chain recombines TRBV7-9 with TRBJ2-5; 8 bases fit TRBD1. The DNA matches TRBJ2-1 better at its end, which makes the J call doubtful. The TCR originated in a girl aged 2 to 9 in good health. The material sequenced was blood. The CDR3 sequence: CASSPGQGGSNEQFF. The CDR3 DNA follows: TGTGCCAGCAGCCCCGGACAGGGAGGAAGCAATGAGCAGTTCTTC.